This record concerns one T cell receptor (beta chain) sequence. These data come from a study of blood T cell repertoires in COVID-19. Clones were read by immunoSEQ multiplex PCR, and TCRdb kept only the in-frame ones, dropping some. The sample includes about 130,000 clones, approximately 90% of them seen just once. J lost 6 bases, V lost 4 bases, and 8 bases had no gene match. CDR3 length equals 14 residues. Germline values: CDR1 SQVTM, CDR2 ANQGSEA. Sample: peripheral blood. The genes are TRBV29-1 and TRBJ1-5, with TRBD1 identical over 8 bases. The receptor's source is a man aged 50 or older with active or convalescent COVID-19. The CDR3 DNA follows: TGCAGCGTTGGGCCAGGGGGCGATGGTCAGCCCCAGCATTTT. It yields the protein CSVGPGGDGQPQHF.